Each of the 3 T cell receptor beta chains below was sequenced from the same sample in a study of CD4 T cells in relation to SARS-CoV-2 and coronaviruses. The antigens these receptors bind are not known. Method: immunoSEQ multiplex PCR; TCRdb's copy keeps in-frame clones and lacks some. The repertoire holds roughly 38,000 clones, around 82% seen once, with around 1.2% in the top ten. Sequenced material: naive CD4+ T cells from PBMCs, cultured in vitro. Subset here: naive CD4+ T cells isolated by negative enrichment. Every receptor here comes from an adult with COVID-19.

This clone was seen a single time. CDR3 nucleotides: TGTGCCAGCCAGAGGCAGGGTTCTTTCGGGGGTGAAAAACTGTTTTTT. This encodes CASQRQGSFGGEKLFF. V and J are TRBV2 and TRBJ1-4; D might be TRBD1 (5 bases). The CDR3 consists of 16 residues. Germline V gene data show CDR1 as SNHLY and CDR2 as FYNNEI. Trimming stripped 8 bases from V and 7 bases from J, with 23 bases between. The variable domain in full, with the rest retrieved from reference TRBV2 and TRBJ1-4, is EPEVTQTPSHQVTQMGQEVILRCVPISNHLYFYWYRQILGQKVEFLVSFYNNEISEKSEIFDDQFSVERPDGSNFTLKIRSTKLEDSAMYFCASQRQGSFGGEKLFFGSGTQLSVL.

V is TRBV6-6 and J is TRBJ2-1; D perhaps matches TRBD2 (5 bases). V lost 5 bases and J 4 bases, leaving 12 bases between the germline ends. CDR3 length: 14 amino acids. CDR1 is MNHNY, CDR2 SVGAGI, per germline (reference sequence). CDR3: CASSANGVYNEQFF. CDR3 nucleotide sequence: TGTGCCAGCAGTGCAAACGGGGTATACAATGAGCAGTTCTTC.

The gene calls are TRBV30 and TRBJ1-2; D call uncertain. Germline assignment: CDR1 GTSNPN and CDR2 SVGIG (reference sequence). This CDR3 contains 14 residues. V was trimmed by 0 bases and J by 3 bases, leaving 11 bases between them. The DNA of the CDR3 is TGTGCCTGGAGTGTACTGTCTCGCCACTATGGCTACACCTTC. Its translation: CAWSVLSRHYGYTF.